A single count supports the clone carrying this T cell receptor beta chain. Through a sample-barcoded 5' primer and a J-beta primer mix, a second PCR was run for roughly 6 to 11 cycles. TCRdb itself ran the 5' RACE reads through MiXCR, one entry per CDR3 protein. The data hold around 820,000 distinct CDR3 sequences, with roughly 25% observed a single time. The data derive from a study of blood T cells in healthy people across ages. These records were also assigned to another study, of T cells of mothers and their children.

Source material: blood. The TCR sequence derives from a boy aged 5-17 years in good health.

The CDR3 loop is CASSVKDGTRGAYGYTF. In nucleotides, the CDR3 is TGTGCCAGCAGCGTTAAGGATGGGACACGGGGAGCCTATGGCTACACCTTC. This chain uses TRBV9 with TRBJ1-2, with D perhaps TRBD1 (6 bases). Trimming stripped 2 bases from V and 4 bases from J, with 21 bases between. The CDR3 has 17 residues. The germline gives CDR1 SGDLS, CDR2 YYNGEE.